The 28 T cell receptor beta chains below were found in one sample sequenced in a study of shared clonotypes between healthy human individuals. Some clones are missing from TCRdb's copy, which holds only in-frame ones; the method was immunoSEQ multiplex PCR. Of over 850,000 clones listed, more than 75% are singletons. The source material was memory CD4+ T cells from PBMCs. Subset here: CD45RA-negative fraction. The origin of the receptors is a man aged 18 to 35 in good health. Some clones in this sample may be carry-over from other donors' samples.

The CDR3: CASNRGLNTEAFF. The CDR3 DNA follows: TGTGCCAGCAACCGGGGCCTGAACACTGAAGCTTTCTTT. The rearrangement links TRBV9 to TRBJ1-1, with D maybe TRBD1 (5 bases). This CDR3 region has 13 residues. The V end lost 6 bases, the J end lost 0 bases, and 9 bases lay between the germline ends. Germline values: CDR1 SGDLS, CDR2 YYNGEE.

Here the CDR3 reads CASSGYSYEQYF. The CDR3 coding sequence is TGTGCCAGCAGTGGATACAGCTACGAGCAGTACTTC. The rearrangement uses TRBV2 and TRBJ2-7; D not resolved. The V end lost 4 bases, the J end lost 3 bases, and 7 bases lay between the germline ends. The CDR3 is made up of 12 amino acids. CDR1 and CDR2 (germline): SNHLY, FYNNEI.

The chain combines TRBV6-5 with TRBJ1-1; 9 positions match TRBD1. Per the germline V gene, CDR1 is MNHEY and CDR2 is SVGAGI. V lost 0 bases to trimming and J lost 14 bases; unmatched junction nucleotides: 7. The CDR3 is 13 amino acids. The CDR3 nucleotides are TGTGCCAGCAGTTACTCGAGTACAGGGGGCTCGTTCTTT. It yields the protein CASSYSSTGGSFF.

The chain has TRBV4-1 and TRBJ2-5; D call uncertain. The J call may not be correct, given that the DNA end is closer to TRBJ2-7. In germline, CDR1 is MGHRA, CDR2 YSYEKL. CDR3 length: 14 amino acids. The CDR3 is CASSQGEANYEQYF. The CDR3 DNA sequence: TGCGCCAGCAGCCAAGGAGAAGCTAACTACGAGCAGTACTTC.

V is TRBV10-3 and J is TRBJ2-5; the match to TRBD1 covers 8 bases. Germline V gene lookup returns CDR1 ENHRY and CDR2 SYGVKD. CDR3 size: 17 residues. Losses at the gene ends were 3 bases for V and 5 bases for J; bases not matched to a gene: 14. CDR3 sequence (DNA): TGTGCCATCAGTGATATCCAGGGGGCGATGGGCTTGGAGACCCAGTACTTC. This sequence encodes CAISDIQGAMGLETQYF.

The gene calls are TRBV14 and TRBJ1-1; D not certain. V lost 4 bases and J lost 5, with 14 bases in between. There are 14 residues in the CDR3. The germline gives CDR1 SGHDN, CDR2 FVKESK. CDR3 in amino acids: CASSRLLASTEAFF. The CDR3 nucleotides are TGTGCCAGCAGCCGCTTATTGGCGAGTACTGAAGCTTTCTTT.

This chain uses TRBV28 with TRBJ1-1; possible D gene TRBD1, 5 bases. The CDR3 sequence is 13 residues long. The germline V gene encodes CDR1 MDHEN and CDR2 SYDVKM. Trimming took 4 bases from V and 3 from J, leaving 9 bases between them. CDR3 nucleotides: TGTGCCAGCAGTTGGTCAGGGTACACTGAAGCTTTCTTT. It translates to CASSWSGYTEAFF.

The J gene is TRBJ1-2, the V gene TRBV5-5, with D perhaps matching TRBD1 (5 bases). The germline CDR1 and CDR2 sequences are SGHKS and YYEKEE (reference sequence). V was pared by 4 bases and J by 0 bases, with 10 bases between. The CDR3 covers 14 residues. DNA of the CDR3: TGTGCCAGCAGCCGTTCAGGGCCTAACTATGGCTACACCTTC. It encodes CASSRSGPNYGYTF.

The chain uses TRBV18 and TRBJ1-5, with D possibly TRBD1 on 6 matching bases. V was pared by 3 bases and J by 3 bases, with 18 bases between. Germline lookup yields CDR1 KGHSH and CDR2 LQKENI. The CDR3 totals 17 residues. This CDR3 reads CASSPRGGNYINQPQHF. For the CDR3, the DNA is TGTGCCAGCTCACCGAGGGGGGGGAACTACATCAATCAGCCCCAGCATTTT.

A word on this clone: The junction departs from the called germline gene at one end, perhaps through a read error. The chain combines TRBV16 with TRBJ2-1, with 10 bases identical to TRBD1. The CDR3 has 13 residues. The germline V gene has CDR1 KGHSY and CDR2 FQNENV. The DNA for the CDR3 is TGTGCCAGCAGCCAATCGGTGGACAGGGGGAAGCTCTTC. Encoded protein: CASSQSVDRGKLF.

The gene calls are TRBV6-5 and TRBJ1-4; 9 nucleotides match TRBD1. The CDR3 length is 14 residues. Per germline, CDR1 MNHEY and CDR2 SVGAGI. Germline trimming cut 6 bases from V and 6 bases from J; bases unmatched to any gene: 5. CDR3 sequence: CASSPRTGDEKLFF. The CDR3 nucleotides read TGTGCCAGCAGCCCGCGGACAGGGGATGAAAAACTGTTTTTT.

CDR3 bases: TGTGCCATCAGGGGAACTGGGACAGGGAGCACTGAAGCTTTCTTT. Its translation: CAIRGTGTGSTEAFF. The chain joins TRBV10-3 to TRBJ1-1, with 9 bases lining up with TRBD1. The germline V gene encodes CDR1 ENHRY and CDR2 SYGVKD. Trimming at V came to 6 bases and at J to 4 bases, leaving 9 bases not matched to a gene. This CDR3 comprises 15 residues.

This clone was observed once. Other DNA variants within this sample encode the same CDR3. The chain recombines TRBV9 with TRBJ2-2; D unclear. The germline gives CDR1 SGDLS, CDR2 YYNGEE. The CDR3 extends over 14 amino acids. The V gene lost 0 bases and the J gene lost 2 bases, with 5 bases spanning the gap. The CDR3 DNA is TGTGCCAGCAGCGTAGTTAGCAACACCGGGGAGCTGTTTTTT. It is translated as CASSVVSNTGELFF.

This clone showed up many times. V gene TRBV28 combines with J gene TRBJ2-4; possible D gene TRBD1, 9 bases. Germline CDR1 is MDHEN and CDR2 is SYDVKM. V was cut by 4 bases and J by 3 bases, with 25 bases left in between. This CDR3 comprises 19 residues. CDR3 sequence: CASSSRDRAGGIGKNIQYF. DNA for the CDR3: TGTGCCAGCAGTTCCAGGGACAGGGCGGGGGGAATCGGCAAAAACATTCAGTACTTC.

This clone was recorded a few times. The J gene is TRBJ2-1, the V gene TRBV28; 8 nucleotides match TRBD2. V trimming: 6 bases; J trimming: 7 bases; junction bases outside the gene matches: 11. Germline-derived CDR1 and CDR2 are MDHEN and SYDVKM. This CDR3 contains 15 residues. This chain's CDR3 is CASSPGGPRYNEQFF. In DNA, the CDR3 is TGTGCCAGCAGCCCGGGAGGGCCGAGATATAATGAGCAGTTCTTC. Full variable domain (outside the CDR3, taken from reference TRBV28 and TRBJ2-1): DVKVTQSSRYLVKRTGEKVFLECVQDMDHENMFWYRQDPGLGLRLIYFSYDVKMKEKGDIPEGYSVSREKKERFSLILESASTNQTSMYLCASSPGGPRYNEQFFGPGTRLTVL.

This clone was observed at least ten times. The rearrangement links TRBV7-9 to TRBJ2-1; D tentatively fits TRBD1 or TRBD2 (5 bases each). The germline V gene encodes CDR1 SEHNR and CDR2 FQNEAQ (reference sequence). The germline V and J ends were trimmed by 1 base and 14 bases, with 18 bases remaining between them. The CDR3 sequence is 14 residues long. CDR3 region: CASSLGGRGVGEFF. The CDR3 DNA follows: TGTGCCAGCAGCTTAGGAGGCCGGGGCGTTGGCGAGTTCTTC. The full variable domain, its missing parts supplied by reference TRBV7-9 and TRBJ2-1, is DTGVSQNPRHKITKRGQNVTFRCDPISEHNRLYWYRQTLGQGPEFLTYFQNEAQLEKSRLLSDRFSAERPKGSFSTLEIQRTEQGDSAMYLCASSLGGRGVGEFFGPGTRLTVL.

V usage is TRBV7-2 and J usage is TRBJ2-7, with D perhaps matching TRBD2 (6 bases). This CDR3 spans 15 amino acids. Per the germline V gene, CDR1 is SGHTA and CDR2 is FQGNSA. V was pared by 1 base and J by 0 bases, with 10 bases between. CDR3 bases: TGTGCCAGCAGCTTAGTTGCCGGGAGCTCCTACGAGCAGTACTTC. Protein product: CASSLVAGSSYEQYF. Supplemented by reference TRBV7-2 and TRBJ2-7, the full variable domain reads GAGVSQSPSNKVTEKGKDVELRCDPISGHTALYWYRQSLGQGLEFLIYFQGNSAPDKSGLPSDRFSAERTGGSVSTLTIQRTQQEDSAVYLCASSLVAGSSYEQYFGPGTRLTVT.

The rearrangement joins TRBV27 to TRBJ1-1; no reliable D call. Per the germline V gene, CDR1 is MNHEY and CDR2 is SMNVEV (reference sequence). The CDR3 length is 15 residues. Trimming removed 5 bases at V and 2 bases at J, with 15 bases between. CDR3 amino acids: CASSSRQFTNTEAFF. The CDR3 DNA follows: TGTGCCAGCAGTAGTAGACAATTTACTAACACTGAAGCTTTCTTT.

J is TRBJ2-3 and V is TRBV5-1, with D uncertain. CDR3 size: 14 residues. Trimming cost V 4 bases and J 5 bases, with 14 bases left between them. The V gene's germline CDR1 is SGHRS and CDR2 YFSETQ. In DNA form, the CDR3 reads TGCGCCAGCAGCCACGAACCCTCTATAGATACGCAGTATTTT. It codes for CASSHEPSIDTQYF.

This clone turned up a few times. Here the CDR3 reads CASSLRENTEAFF. CDR3 DNA sequence: TGTGCCAGCAGCTTACGAGAGAACACTGAAGCTTTCTTT. The V call is TRBV7-3, the J call TRBJ1-1; D gene ambiguous. The CDR3 is 13 residues long. Looked up from germline, CDR1 is SGHTA and CDR2 is FQGTGA. Trimming left V 2 bases short and J 1 base short, with 5 bases between.

V is TRBV2 and J is TRBJ1-2; a possible D gene is TRBD1 (5 bases). This CDR3 region has 14 residues. V was cut by 6 bases and J by 4 bases, with 15 bases left in between. Germline lookup yields CDR1 SNHLY and CDR2 FYNNEI. CDR3 loop: CASSGFGGSYGYTF. Here the CDR3 DNA reads TGTGCCAGCAGCGGTTTCGGGGGATCCTATGGCTACACCTTC.

The rearrangement uses TRBV19 and TRBJ1-5; D is unresolved. V was cut by 10 bases and J by 6 bases, with 7 bases left in between. The CDR3 is 10 residues long. Germline CDR1 and CDR2: LNHDA and SQIVND (reference sequence). CDR3 sequence: CATESQPQHF. The DNA for the CDR3 is TGTGCCACCGAGAGTCAGCCCCAGCATTTT.

The chain couples TRBV28 to TRBJ1-4, with D uncertain. Deletions cut 6 bases from V and 4 bases from J, with 12 bases between. The length of the CDR3 is 14 residues. Germline CDR1 reads MDHEN; CDR2 reads SYDVKM. The CDR3 reads CASSLPGDNEKLFF. The CDR3 DNA follows: TGTGCCAGCAGCCTTCCGGGTGATAATGAAAAACTGTTTTTT.

This clone is a singleton in its sample. J is TRBJ2-1 and V is TRBV7-2; D is possibly TRBD2 (6 bases). This CDR3 comprises 17 residues. Deletions cut 1 base from V and 0 bases from J, with 13 bases between. Germline V lookup: CDR1 SGHTA, CDR2 FQGNSA. This chain's CDR3 is CASSLGGGAASYNEQFF. CDR3 DNA: TGTGCCAGCAGCTTAGGTGGCGGGGCCGCCTCCTACAATGAGCAGTTCTTC.

This clone was picked up one time. The chain combines TRBV5-1 with TRBJ2-5; D is perhaps TRBD2 (5 bases). Looked up from germline, CDR1 is SGHRS and CDR2 is YFSETQ. V was clipped by 2 bases and J by 4 bases, with 12 bases between them. CDR3 length: 14 residues. The DNA for the CDR3 is TGCGCCAGCAGCTTCGTGGGAGCTGGAGAGACCCAGTACTTC. Amino acids: CASSFVGAGETQYF.

The genes are TRBV18 and TRBJ2-1, with D possibly TRBD1 on 8 matching bases. The germline gives CDR1 KGHSH, CDR2 LQKENI. The CDR3 loop spans 16 amino acids. V dropped 3 bases and J dropped 0 bases, with 12 bases sitting between them. This CDR3 is CASSPTGGGSYNEQFF. The CDR3 DNA is TGTGCCAGCTCACCCACAGGGGGGGGCTCCTACAATGAGCAGTTCTTC.

The chain has TRBV5-1 and TRBJ1-5; 9 bases align to TRBD1. Trimming took 4 bases from V and 5 from J; bases not matched to a gene: 16. From germline, CDR1 is SGHRS and CDR2 YFSETQ. The CDR3 runs to 18 residues. Written as DNA, the CDR3 is TGCGCCAGCAGCCTAGCCCCGTCGACAGGGGGTAATGATCAGCCCCAGCATTTT. This codes for CASSLAPSTGGNDQPQHF. Full variable domain (missing parts from reference TRBV5-1 and TRBJ1-5): KAGVTQTPRYLIKTRGQQVTLSCSPISGHRSVSWYQQTPGQGLQFLFEYFSETQRNKGNFPGRFSGRQFSNSRSEMNVSTLELGDSALYLCASSLAPSTGGNDQPQHFGDGTRLSIL.

This rearrangement joins TRBV10-3 to TRBJ2-3; 7 bases are shared with TRBD1. The CDR3 totals 15 residues. Germline CDR1 and CDR2: ENHRY and SYGVKD. The J segment lost 4 bases and the V segment lost 5 bases, leaving 9 bases of the junction unmatched. Here the CDR3 reads CAISLGGQLADTQYF. CDR3 sequence (DNA): TGTGCCATCAGTTTAGGGGGACAGCTCGCAGATACGCAGTATTTT.